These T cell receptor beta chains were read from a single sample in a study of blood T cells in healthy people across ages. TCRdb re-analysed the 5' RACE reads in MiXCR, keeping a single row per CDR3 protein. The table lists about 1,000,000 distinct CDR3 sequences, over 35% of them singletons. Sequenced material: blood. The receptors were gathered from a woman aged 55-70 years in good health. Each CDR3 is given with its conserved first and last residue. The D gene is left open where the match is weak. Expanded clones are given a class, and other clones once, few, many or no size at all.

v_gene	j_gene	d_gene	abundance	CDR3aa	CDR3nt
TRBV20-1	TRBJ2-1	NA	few	CSARVRLPTDNEQFF	TGCAGTGCTAGAGTACGATTGCCAACCGACAATGAGCAGTTCTTC
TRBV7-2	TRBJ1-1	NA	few	CASSFMSPNTEAFF	TGTGCCAGCAGCTTCATGTCCCCGAACACTGAAGCTTTCTTT
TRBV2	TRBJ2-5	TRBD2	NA	CASRLTSSLETQYF	TGTGCCAGCAGACTGACTAGCAGTCTCGAGACCCAGTACTTC
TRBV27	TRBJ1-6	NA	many	CASSAGIVYSPLHF	TGTGCCAGCAGTGCAGGGATAGTTTATTCACCCCTCCACTTT
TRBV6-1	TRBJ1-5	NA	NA	CASSEAADVPQHF	TGTGCCAGCAGTGAAGCCGCAGACGTTCCCCAGCATTTT
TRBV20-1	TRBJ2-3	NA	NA	CSARDEDTQYF	TGCAGTGCTAGAGATGAAGATACGCAGTATTTT
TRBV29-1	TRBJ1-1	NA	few	CSVKWGPNTEAFF	TGCAGCGTTAAGTGGGGACCGAACACTGAAGCTTTCTTT
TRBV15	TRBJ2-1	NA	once	CATTPGARNNEQFF	TGTGCCACCACACCGGGGGCCCGTAACAATGAGCAGTTTTTC
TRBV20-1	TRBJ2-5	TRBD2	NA	CSATAIKAGAGETQYF	TGCAGTGCTACCGCGATAAAAGCGGGGGCCGGAGAGACCCAGTACTTC
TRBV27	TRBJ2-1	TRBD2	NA	CASTTVILAGGPGSYNEQFF	TGTGCCAGCACTACCGTGATACTAGCGGGAGGGCCCGGCTCCTACAATGAGCAGTTCTTC
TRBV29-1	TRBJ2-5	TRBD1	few	CSVRTGLKETQYF	TGCAGCGTCCGGACAGGGTTAAAAGAGACCCAGTACTTC
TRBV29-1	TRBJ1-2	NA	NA	CSSLEDAYGYTF	TGCAGCTCCCTGGAGGATGCTTATGGCTACACCTTC
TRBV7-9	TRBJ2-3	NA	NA	CASSFVVDTQYF	TGTGCCAGCAGCTTCGTTGTAGATACGCAGTATTTT
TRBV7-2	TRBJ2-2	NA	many	CASHWGGPNTGELFF	TGTGCCAGCCACTGGGGGGGCCCGAACACCGGGGAGCTGTTTTTT
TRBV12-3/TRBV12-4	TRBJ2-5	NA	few	CASSPMGVLVTQYF	TGTGCCAGCAGCCCAATGGGGGTTCTTGTGACCCAGTACTTC
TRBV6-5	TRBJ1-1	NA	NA	CASSLGGMGAEAFF	TGTGCCAGCAGTTTAGGGGGGATGGGTGCTGAAGCTTTCTTT
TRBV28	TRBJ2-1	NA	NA	CASTSGGPGGETQFF	TGTGCCAGCACCTCAGGAGGGCCAGGGGGAGAGACCCAGTTCTTC
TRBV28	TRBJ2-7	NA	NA	CASILVRPGSYEQYF	NA
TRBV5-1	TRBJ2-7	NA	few	CASTDGNYEQYF	TGCGCCAGCACTGACGGGAACTACGAGCAGTACTTC
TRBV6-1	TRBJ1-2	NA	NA	CASSEARAGYGYTF	TGTGCCAGCAGTGAAGCTCGGGCTGGCTATGGCTACACCTTC
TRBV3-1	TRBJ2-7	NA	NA	CANSLTQGNKVHEQYF	TGTGCCAACAGCCTAACACAGGGAAATAAAGTCCACGAGCAGTACTTC
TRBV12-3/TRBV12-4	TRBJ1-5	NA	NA	CASSLALTGNQPQHF	TGTGCCAGCAGTTTAGCGCTGACAGGTAATCAGCCCCAGCATTTT
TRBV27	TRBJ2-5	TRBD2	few	CASSFFAAGGPETQYF	TGTGCCAGCAGTTTTTTTGCGGCGGGAGGGCCAGAGACCCAGTACTTC
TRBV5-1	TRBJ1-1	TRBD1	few	CASSLRTGGMDTEAFF	TGCGCCAGCAGCTTACGAACAGGGGGTATGGACACTGAAGCTTTCTTT
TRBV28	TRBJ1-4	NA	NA	CASSSGLPRGEKLFF	TGTGCCAGCAGTTCGGGACTTCCCAGGGGTGAAAAACTGTTTTTT
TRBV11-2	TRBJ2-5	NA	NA	CAIRRDLRRNEQYF	TGTGCCATCCGCCGGGACCTCCGGAGGAATGAGCAGTACTTC
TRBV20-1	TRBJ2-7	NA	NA	CSARDRSEGYEQYF	TGCAGTGCTAGAGACCGGAGCGAAGGCTACGAGCAGTACTTC
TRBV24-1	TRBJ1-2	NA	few	CATSESTGRGSYGYTF	TGTGCCACCAGTGAATCGACGGGGCGCGGGAGCTATGGCTACACCTTC
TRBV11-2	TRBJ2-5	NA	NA	CASSFLPQVLTAYF	TGTGCCAGCAGCTTTTTGCCCCAGGTATTGACTGCGTACTTC
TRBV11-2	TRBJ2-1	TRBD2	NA	CASSLDLGGGYEQFF	TGTGCCAGCAGCTTAGATCTTGGGGGAGGGTACGAGCAGTTCTTC
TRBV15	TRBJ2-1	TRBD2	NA	CATSSREAESYNEQFF	TGTGCCACCAGCAGCCGGGAGGCGGAATCCTACAATGAGCAGTTCTTC
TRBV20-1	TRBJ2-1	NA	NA	CSASPLRQAYDEQFF	TGCAGTGCATCCCCTCTGCGACAGGCGTACGATGAGCAGTTCTTC
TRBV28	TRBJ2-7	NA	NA	CASALENPDRPLRRDPLEQYF	TGTGCCAGCGCTCTAGAAAATCCGGACAGGCCCCTGAGGCGGGACCCCCTCGAGCAGTACTTC
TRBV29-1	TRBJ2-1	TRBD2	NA	CSVGGTSGRRQETQFF	TGCAGCGTTGGGGGGACTAGCGGGAGGCGACAAGAGACCCAGTTCTTC
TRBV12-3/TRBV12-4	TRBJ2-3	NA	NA	CASSPQTSAQYF	TGTGCCAGCAGTCCACAGACTAGTGCGCAGTATTTT
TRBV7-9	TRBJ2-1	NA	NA	CASSFPTHGAPGSSYNEQFF	TGTGCCAGCAGCTTCCCTACCCACGGGGCCCCAGGGAGCTCCTACAATGAGCAGTTCTTC
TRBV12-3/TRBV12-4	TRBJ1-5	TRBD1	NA	CASSDRDRDVAPQHF	TGTGCCAGCAGCGACCGGGACAGAGACGTAGCGCCCCAGCATTTT
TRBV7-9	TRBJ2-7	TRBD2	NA	CASSPFAGGLPDNEQYF	TGTGCCAGCAGCCCCTTTGCGGGAGGCCTTCCAGACAATGAGCAGTACTTC
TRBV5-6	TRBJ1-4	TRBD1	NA	CASEGQQSEKLFF	TGTGCCAGCGAGGGACAGCAGAGTGAAAAACTGTTTTTT